What follows are 2 T cell receptor beta chains derived from one specimen sequenced in a study of cytomegalovirus exposure and HLA in healthy donors. Produced via immunoSEQ multiplex PCR; TCRdb's table is partial and in-frame only. The sample shows 150,000 to 200,000 clones, 80% to 90% of them seen only once. The sample was PBMCs. The origin of the receptors is a woman aged 25 to 39 in good health and CMV-seronegative.

The chain joins TRBV6-6 to TRBJ1-1, with D perhaps TRBD1 (5 bases). The CDR3 loop spans 16 amino acids. Germline V gene data show CDR1 as MNHNY and CDR2 as SVGAGI (reference sequence). Trimming took off 2 bases at V and 6 bases at J, with 19 bases between the two ends. Here the CDR3 DNA reads TGTGCCAGCAGTTACGGGTCGGGATCCTGGGGGGCTGAAGCTTTCTTT. Translation: CASSYGSGSWGAEAFF.

This chain links TRBV4-3 with TRBJ1-2; TRBD1 might be the D (6 bases). The length of the CDR3 is 15 residues. The V gene lost 1 base and the J gene lost 1 base, with 10 bases spanning the gap. The V gene's germline CDR1 is LGHNA and CDR2 YSLEER. The CDR3 DNA reads as TGCGCCAGCAGCCAAGCAGCAGGGGATAACTATGGCTACACCTTC. This encodes CASSQAAGDNYGYTF.